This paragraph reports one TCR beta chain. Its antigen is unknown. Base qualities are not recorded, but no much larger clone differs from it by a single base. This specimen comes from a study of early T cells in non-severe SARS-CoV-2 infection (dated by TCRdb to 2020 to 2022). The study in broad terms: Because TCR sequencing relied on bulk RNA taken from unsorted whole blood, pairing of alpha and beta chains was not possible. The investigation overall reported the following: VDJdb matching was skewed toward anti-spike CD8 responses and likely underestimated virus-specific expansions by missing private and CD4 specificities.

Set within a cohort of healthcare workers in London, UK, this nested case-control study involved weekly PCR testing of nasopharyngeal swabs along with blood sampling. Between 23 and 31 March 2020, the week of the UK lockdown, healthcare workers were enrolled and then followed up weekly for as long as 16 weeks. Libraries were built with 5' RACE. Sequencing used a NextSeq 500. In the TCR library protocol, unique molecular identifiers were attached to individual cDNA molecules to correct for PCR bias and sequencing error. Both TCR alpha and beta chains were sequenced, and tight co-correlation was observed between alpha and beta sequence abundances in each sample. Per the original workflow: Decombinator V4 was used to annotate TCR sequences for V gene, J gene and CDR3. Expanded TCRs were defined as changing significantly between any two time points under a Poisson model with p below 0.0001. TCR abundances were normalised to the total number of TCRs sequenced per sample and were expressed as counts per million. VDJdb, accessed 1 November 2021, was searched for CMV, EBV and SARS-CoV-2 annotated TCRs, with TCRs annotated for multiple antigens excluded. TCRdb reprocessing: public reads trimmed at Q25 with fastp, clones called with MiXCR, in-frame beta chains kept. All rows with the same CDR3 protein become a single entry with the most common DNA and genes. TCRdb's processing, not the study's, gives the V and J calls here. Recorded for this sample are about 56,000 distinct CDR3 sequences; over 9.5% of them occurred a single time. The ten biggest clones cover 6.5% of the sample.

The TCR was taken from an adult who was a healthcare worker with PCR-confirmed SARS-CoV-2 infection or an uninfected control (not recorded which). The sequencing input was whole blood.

The nucleotide sequence is TGTGCCAGCAGCTCTTCCGGGTTTTATAATTCACCCCTCCACTTT. This encodes CASSSSGFYNSPLHF. Recombination joined TRBV7-3 with TRBJ1-6, with the D gene call left open. The V end loses 4 bases and the J end loses 4 bases, and a stretch of 11 bases separates them. The cysteine opens and the phenylalanine closes a CDR3 of 15 amino acids. Here the CDR3 DNA is all that survives: 45 bases in frame from base 1. CDR1 SGHTA and CDR2 FQGTGA are derived from the germline V gene.